Reported below is one TCR beta chain. Its matching antigen is unknown. The data belong to a study of cytomegalovirus exposure and HLA in healthy donors. For the study at large: An earlier analysis identified 117 million unique TCR beta sequences in about 179 million T cells.

V lost 4 bases to trimming and J lost 4 bases; unmatched junction nucleotides: 16. The CDR3 is 19 amino acids. CDR1 is LNHNV and CDR2 is YYDKDF in the germline V gene (reference sequence). Findings and caveats of the study: V segments that were indistinguishable, TRBV6-2 and TRBV6-3 among them, were omitted from analysis. The authors judged a highly shared variant cluster likely a sequencing artifact. Later genetic work tied a missense DCLRE1C variant to beta-chain V and J trimming.

Amplification used 60 Vbeta primers and 13 Jbeta primers. Clones were read by immunoSEQ multiplex PCR, and TCRdb kept only the in-frame ones, dropping some. Of 90,000 to 110,000 clones listed, around 78% are singletons. The TCR originated in a male donor in good health and CMV-seronegative. The chain recombines TRBV15 with TRBJ2-1, with TRBD2 matching 10 bases. The sample consisted of PBMCs. The chain's CDR3 is CATSTLTAGTAGGYNEQFF. As DNA, the CDR3 is TGTGCCACCAGCACCCTCACCGCGGGGACAGCGGGAGGGTACAATGAGCAGTTCTTC.